These 21 T cell receptor beta chains came from one sample sequenced in a study of cytomegalovirus exposure and HLA in healthy donors. The PCR used 60 Vbeta and 13 Jbeta primers. Here immunoSEQ multiplex PCR was the method, and the copy in TCRdb shows in-frame clones only, minus some. Of 110,000 or so clones listed, 65% to 90% are singletons. Sample: PBMCs. Receptors originate from a woman in her twenties or thirties in good health and CMV-seronegative.

V is TRBV10-2 and J is TRBJ2-7; D is undetermined. Trimming cost V 3 bases and J 1 base, with 10 bases left between them. The length of the CDR3 is 14 residues. Germline V gives CDR1 WSHSY, CDR2 SAAADI. CDR3 sequence reads: CASSDSRRSYEQYF. CDR3 bases: TGCGCCAGCAGTGACTCGAGGAGATCCTACGAGCAGTACTTC.

The chain uses TRBV9 and TRBJ2-1; possible D gene TRBD1, 6 bases. V lost 3 bases and J lost 15, with 19 bases in between. Germline CDR1 is SGDLS and CDR2 is YYNGEE. The CDR3 totals 13 residues. The CDR3: CASSAGEFFRPFF. The CDR3 DNA is TGTGCCAGCAGCGCAGGGGAGTTCTTCAGGCCGTTCTTC. The complete variable domain, with remaining parts taken from reference TRBV9 and TRBJ2-1, reads DSGVTQTPKHLITATGQRVTLRCSPRSGDLSVYWYQQSLDQGLQFLIQYYNGEERAKGNILERFSAQQFPDLHSELNLSSLELGDSALYFCASSAGEFFRPFFGPGTRLTVL.

In its sample, this clone was seen a few times. The rearrangement links TRBV5-1 to TRBJ2-3; TRBD1 agrees at 7 bases. Germline loops: CDR1 SGHRS, CDR2 YFSETQ. With V trimmed by 2 bases and J by 2 bases, 8 bases remained unmatched. The CDR3 runs to 16 residues. The CDR3, as DNA: TGCGCCAGCAGCTTCACACCGGGACAGCCCACAGATACGCAGTATTTT. This sequence encodes CASSFTPGQPTDTQYF.

This chain uses TRBV7-2 with TRBJ2-5; 10 positions match TRBD1. The CDR3 is made up of 16 amino acids. V lost 5 bases and J lost 5; bases outside the gene matches: 11. CDR1 is SGHTA and CDR2 is FQGNSA in the germline V gene. The CDR3 region is CASSTRWDRGFETQYF. The CDR3, as DNA: TGTGCCAGCAGCACCCGATGGGACAGGGGTTTCGAGACCCAGTACTTC.

This chain connects TRBV5-1 to TRBJ2-1; D gene ambiguous. The V end lost 1 base, the J end lost 5 bases, and 10 bases lay between the germline ends. CDR1 SGHRS and CDR2 YFSETQ come from the germline V gene. The CDR3 extends over 14 amino acids. CDR3 protein: CASSLIPADNEQFF. CDR3 DNA sequence: TGCGCCAGCAGCTTGATTCCGGCGGACAATGAGCAGTTCTTC.

The rearrangement joins TRBV7-9 to TRBJ1-1; TRBD1 is a possible D gene (5 bases). The V gene's germline CDR1 is SEHNR and CDR2 FQNEAQ (reference sequence). This CDR3 comprises 14 residues. V lost 5 bases and J lost 1, with 11 bases in between. The CDR3 sequence: CASSQGLWNTEAFF. The CDR3 nucleotides read TGTGCCAGCAGCCAGGGACTGTGGAACACTGAAGCTTTCTTT.

The chain employs TRBV2 and TRBJ1-2; D might be TRBD1 (6 bases). The CDR3 has 14 amino acids. The V end lost 6 bases, the J end lost 3 bases, and 14 bases lay between the germline ends. Looked up from germline, CDR1 is SNHLY and CDR2 is FYNNEI. The CDR3 loop is CASSSPRGDYGYTF. DNA for the CDR3: TGTGCCAGCAGCTCCCCCAGGGGAGACTATGGCTACACCTTC.

The CDR3 here is CASSQPGQGTNEQFF. Here the CDR3 DNA reads TGTGCCAGCAGCCAACCGGGACAGGGGACAAATGAGCAGTTCTTC. V gene TRBV7-6 combines with J gene TRBJ2-1; 10 bases are shared with TRBD1. The CDR3 contains 15 residues. The J segment lost 7 bases and the V segment lost 5 bases, leaving 8 bases of the junction unmatched. Germline V gene lookup returns CDR1 SGHVS and CDR2 FNYEAQ.

A single count supports this clone. The V and J genes are TRBV5-4 and TRBJ2-7, with 11 bases fitting TRBD2. Germline trimming cut 3 bases from V and 2 bases from J; bases unmatched to any gene: 4. This CDR3 contains 15 residues. Germline V gene data show CDR1 as SGHNT and CDR2 as YYREEE (reference sequence). This CDR3 is CASSSSGRSAYEQYF. In DNA form, the CDR3 reads TGTGCCAGCAGCTCTAGCGGGAGGAGTGCCTACGAGCAGTACTTC.

CDR3 sequence: CASSQDQMSNEQFF. The CDR3 nucleotides are TGCGCCAGCAGCCAAGATCAAATGAGTAATGAGCAGTTCTTC. The V call is TRBV4-3, the J call TRBJ2-1; D uncertain. V lost 0 bases and J lost 7, with 10 bases in between. This CDR3 is built from 14 residues. Germline assignment: CDR1 LGHNA and CDR2 YSLEER.

The chain couples TRBV10-2 to TRBJ2-2, with 8 nucleotides matching TRBD2. Germline CDR1 reads WSHSY; CDR2 reads SAAADI. This CDR3 comprises 15 residues. Trimming cost V 8 bases and J 2 bases; bases outside gene matches: 7. This chain's CDR3 is CASLSGILNTGELFF. In DNA form, the CDR3 reads TGCGCCAGCCTTAGCGGGATCCTTAACACCGGGGAGCTGTTTTTT.

The table lists this clone with a few counts. This chain links TRBV11-2 with TRBJ2-5, with D tentatively TRBD2 (6 bases). Per germline, CDR1 SGHAT and CDR2 FQNNGV. The CDR3 totals 13 residues. Between the trimmed V and J ends, which lost 3 bases and 4 bases, there was a span of 9 bases. This chain's CDR3 is CASSFRGRETQYF. CDR3 nucleotide sequence: TGTGCCAGCAGCTTCCGGGGGAGAGAGACCCAGTACTTC.

The chain employs TRBV30 and TRBJ1-1; weak D call: TRBD1 (6 bases). CDR1 and CDR2 from the germline V gene are GTSNPN and SVGIG (reference sequence). V dropped 1 base and J dropped 2 bases, with 11 bases sitting between them. The CDR3 consists of 14 residues. CDR3 residues: CAWSGGTYNTEAFF. For the CDR3, the DNA is TGTGCCTGGAGTGGGGGGACATATAACACTGAAGCTTTCTTT.

The chain carries TRBV12-5 and TRBJ2-7, with 12 bases matching TRBD2. The germline V gene encodes CDR1 LGHNT and CDR2 FRNRAP. V gave up 6 bases and J gave up 1 base; unmatched junction bases: 4. This CDR3 spans 15 amino acids. The CDR3 DNA follows: TGTGCTAGTGGCCCTGGGACTAGCGGGTCCTACGAGCAGTACTTC. Translation: CASGPGTSGSYEQYF.

This chain uses TRBV19 with TRBJ1-3; no firm D call. The CDR3 runs to 11 residues. Germline loops: CDR1 LNHDA, CDR2 SQIVND (reference sequence). Between the trimmed V and J ends, which lost 9 bases and 1 base, there was a span of 4 bases. The CDR3 DNA reads as TGTGCCAGCGGGTCTGGAAACACCATATATTTT. It translates to CASGSGNTIYF.

This clone was observed once. The CDR3 DNA follows: TGCAGCGTTGATGCGGATGGGTACTATGGCTACACCTTC. Protein product: CSVDADGYYGYTF. The chain uses TRBV29-1 and TRBJ1-2; D not certain. This CDR3 contains 13 residues. V lost 3 bases, J lost 3 bases, and 11 bases lay in between. The germline CDR1 and CDR2 sequences are SQVTM and ANQGSEA.

The gene calls are TRBV14 and TRBJ1-2; 8 bases line up with TRBD1. The junction had 8 bases not matched to a gene; V was cut back by 0 bases and J by 8 bases. Per germline, CDR1 SGHDN and CDR2 FVKESK. This CDR3 spans 15 amino acids. CDR3 sequence reads: CASSQDLRGLNGYTF. For the CDR3, the DNA is TGTGCCAGCAGCCAAGATCTCAGGGGGCTTAACGGCTACACCTTC.

The V and J genes are TRBV5-5 and TRBJ2-1; 10 bases align to TRBD2. The J segment lost 2 bases and the V segment lost 3 bases, leaving 2 bases of the junction unmatched. The germline CDR1 and CDR2 sequences are SGHKS and YYEKEE (reference sequence). The CDR3 length is 15 residues. This CDR3 is CASSSLAGTYNEQFF. CDR3 DNA: TGTGCCAGCAGCTCACTAGCGGGAACCTACAATGAGCAGTTCTTC.

The chain combines TRBV9 with TRBJ2-1, with 11 bases identical to TRBD2. There are 16 residues in the CDR3. CDR1 is SGDLS, CDR2 YYNGEE, per germline. V was clipped by 0 bases and J by 4 bases; unmatched bases: 3. CDR3: CASSVVGTSGYNEQFF. DNA of the CDR3: TGTGCCAGCAGCGTAGTAGGGACTAGCGGATACAATGAGCAGTTCTTC.

This clone appeared a few times. The chain carries TRBV2 and TRBJ1-2, with D possibly TRBD1 on 6 matching bases. Germline CDR1 SNHLY, CDR2 FYNNEI. V lost 2 bases and J lost 4, with 17 bases in between. CDR3 length: 16 residues. CDR3 protein: CASSEKFAGALYGYTF. The CDR3, as DNA: TGTGCCAGCAGTGAAAAATTCGCGGGGGCTCTCTATGGCTACACCTTC.

The chain uses TRBV19 and TRBJ1-1, with 8 bases that match TRBD1. Trimming removed 7 bases from V and 7 bases from J; junction bases left unmatched: 8. This CDR3 spans 13 amino acids. The germline CDR1 and CDR2 sequences are LNHDA and SQIVND (reference sequence). The CDR3 protein is CASNVPGTGEAFF. The CDR3 DNA reads as TGTGCCAGTAACGTACCCGGGACAGGTGAAGCTTTCTTT.